This T cell receptor (beta chain) was recorded in a study of blood T cell repertoires in COVID-19. Study overall: Material from acute and convalescent COVID-19 was sourced from the United States, Italy and Spain. Sources were T cells, B-cell-depleted T cells, or PBMCs; the material itself was cDNA or gDNA.

As handled by the study authors: Reference gene primer amplification in the assay estimated nucleated cell counts. The repertoire was sequenced with immunoSEQ multiplex PCR; TCRdb's copy has only in-frame clones and lacks some. Clonal size and the V and J genes are those of that table, whereas D and trimming came from the DNA. The table shows about 27,000 clones, with about 91% occurring only once. Germline V gene data show CDR1 as MNHEY and CDR2 as SVGAGI. J was trimmed by 1 base and V by 1 base; bases with no gene match: 0. This CDR3 has 16 residues. The gene calls are TRBV6-5 and TRBJ2-4; 11 bases map to TRBD1. Sequenced: peripheral blood. The clonotype was recovered from a human donor with active COVID-19. The donor label of this sample is uncertain. CDR3 in amino acids: CASSYWDRGAKNIQYF. CDR3 bases: TGTGCCAGCAGTTACTGGGACAGGGGGGCCAAAAACATTCAGTACTTC.